This passage covers 22 T cell receptor beta chains from one sample sequenced in a study of somatic mutations in cytotoxic T cells in rheumatoid arthritis. Sequenced by immunoSEQ multiplex PCR; TCRdb stores in-frame clones only, minus some. Of approximately 21,000 clones detected, 75% to 80% appear once; the ten largest clones hold over 9%. Material for sequencing was CD8+ T cells sorted from blood. These receptors were obtained from an adult with rheumatoid arthritis.

The chain links TRBV6-5 to TRBJ2-6, with D unclear. Germline values: CDR1 MNHEY, CDR2 SVGAGI. The ends were cut back, 6 bases at V and 0 bases at J, with 6 bases in the middle. The CDR3 runs 14 residues. The CDR3 region is CASSRASGANVLTF. In nucleotides, the CDR3 is TGTGCCAGCAGCCGGGCCTCTGGGGCCAACGTCCTGACTTTC.

The J gene is TRBJ2-1, the V gene TRBV5-1, with TRBD2 identical over 10 bases. V was pared by 0 bases and J by 4 bases, with 16 bases of the junction left unmatched. Germline CDR1 is SGHRS and CDR2 is YFSETQ. This CDR3 is built from 20 residues. The CDR3: CASSLDGSGRFLIRYNEQFF. The CDR3 coding sequence is TGCGCCAGCAGCTTGGATGGTAGCGGGAGGTTTCTTATACGGTACAATGAGCAGTTCTTC.

CDR3 region: CASSQQSTDTQYF. The CDR3 coding sequence is TGTGCCAGCAGCCAACAGAGCACAGATACGCAGTATTTT. J is TRBJ2-3 and V is TRBV6-5, with no clear D. Germline CDR1 reads MNHEY; CDR2 reads SVGAGI. The CDR3 spans 13 residues. Trimming cost V 6 bases and J 0 bases, with 7 bases left between them.

This clone has only a few counts. The chain carries TRBV10-3 and TRBJ2-4, with 9 bases matching TRBD1. The germline CDR1 and CDR2 sequences are ENHRY and SYGVKD. This CDR3 is 16 amino acids long. Trimming cost V 3 bases and J 4 bases; bases outside gene matches: 7. The CDR3, as DNA: TGTGCCATCAGTGACTTTGGGACAGGGATTAAAAACATTCAGTACTTC. Translating gives CAISDFGTGIKNIQYF.

The V and J genes are TRBV5-6 and TRBJ1-2; weak D call: TRBD1 (5 bases). There are 13 residues in the CDR3. The V and J ends lost 4 bases and 6 bases respectively, with 13 bases between them. Germline CDR1 is SGHDT and CDR2 is YYEEEE. CDR3 in DNA: TGTGCCAGCAGCCCTATACAGGTGGATGGCTACACCTTC. This encodes CASSPIQVDGYTF.

The chain combines TRBV5-4 with TRBJ2-1, with D uncertain. The CDR3 extends over 13 amino acids. Trimming took 5 bases from V and 0 from J, leaving 6 bases between them. CDR1 and CDR2 (germline): SGHNT, YYREEE (reference sequence). CDR3 region: CASRASSYNEQFF. DNA of the CDR3: TGTGCCAGCAGGGCCAGCTCCTACAATGAGCAGTTCTTC. The variable domain in full, completed from reference TRBV5-4 and TRBJ2-1, reads ETGVTQSPTHLIKTRGQQVTLRCSSQSGHNTVSWYQQALGQGPQFIFQYYREEENGRGNFPPRFSGLQFPNYSSELNVNALELDDSALYLCASRASSYNEQFFGPGTRLTVL.

The rearrangement links TRBV4-3 to TRBJ1-4; tentative D call: TRBD1 (5 bases). Germline CDR1 is LGHNA and CDR2 is YSLEER. This CDR3 comprises 15 residues. Trimming stripped 1 base from V and 8 bases from J, with 14 bases between. The CDR3 region is CASSQVARRGEKLFF. The CDR3 DNA follows: TGCGCCAGCAGCCAAGTAGCTAGGAGGGGCGAAAAACTGTTTTTT.

This clone was seen a few times. This sequence joins TRBV27 and TRBJ2-2, with D perhaps TRBD1 or TRBD2 (6 bases each). The CDR3 covers 14 residues. From germline, CDR1 is MNHEY and CDR2 SMNVEV (reference sequence). V was shortened by 5 bases and J by 4 bases, with 11 bases between the two germline ends. CDR3 sequence (DNA): TGTGCCAGCAGTCTGGGGGGCGGCACCGGGGAGCTGTTTTTT. Translation gives CASSLGGGTGELFF.

The genes are TRBV6-1 and TRBJ1-4, with TRBD1 as a possible D gene (5 bases). V dropped 2 bases and J dropped 3 bases, with 10 bases sitting between them. Germline CDR1 reads MNHNS; CDR2 reads SASEGT. CDR3 length: 15 amino acids. The CDR3 loop is CASSEKGLANEKLFF. The DNA of the CDR3 is TGTGCCAGCAGTGAAAAGGGACTAGCTAATGAAAAACTGTTTTTT.

The rearrangement uses TRBV2 and TRBJ2-2, with 10 positions matching TRBD2. Germline lookup yields CDR1 SNHLY and CDR2 FYNNEI. J gave up 5 bases and V 3 bases, and 3 bases lay outside the gene matches. The CDR3 consists of 15 residues. The chain's CDR3 is CASSEASGRTGELFF. The CDR3 DNA reads TGTGCCAGCAGTGAGGCTAGCGGGAGAACCGGGGAGCTGTTTTTT.

This clone was detected only once. V and J are TRBV6-5 and TRBJ1-2, with 9 nucleotides matching TRBD1. V trimming: 3 bases; J trimming: 4 bases; junction bases outside the gene matches: 3. In germline, CDR1 is MNHEY, CDR2 SVGAGI. This CDR3 is 14 amino acids long. The CDR3 loop is CASSYSGQGYGYTF. The CDR3 DNA reads TGTGCCAGCAGTTATTCGGGACAGGGCTATGGCTACACCTTC.

This clone was detected only once. The CDR3 is CASSPTRGERTRLRDGYTF. As DNA, the CDR3 is TGCGCCAGCAGCCCCACTAGGGGGGAAAGGACCAGGCTAAGGGATGGCTACACCTTC. The rearrangement links TRBV5-1 to TRBJ1-2; D might be TRBD1 (6 bases). CDR3 length: 19 residues. Germline CDR1 SGHRS, CDR2 YFSETQ. Trimming took 4 bases from V and 6 from J, leaving 31 bases between them.

This sequence joins TRBV19 and TRBJ1-2; maybe TRBD1 (5 bases). Germline V gene data show CDR1 as LNHDA and CDR2 as SQIVND (reference sequence). Trimming pared 3 bases from V and 4 bases from J, leaving 18 bases between. The CDR3 consists of 16 residues. The CDR3 coding sequence is TGTGCCAGTAGTATTTCCCCCTGGGGCTCTGGCTATGGCTACACCTTC. Its translation is CASSISPWGSGYGYTF.

The gene calls are TRBV18 and TRBJ1-1; the D is unclear. The germline V gene encodes CDR1 KGHSH and CDR2 LQKENI. Trimming removed 0 bases at V and 1 base at J, with 12 bases between. CDR3 length equals 16 residues. CDR3 nucleotides: TGTGCCAGCTCACCACCGGATAGGGATCCGAACACTGAAGCTTTCTTT. This translates into CASSPPDRDPNTEAFF.

The chain carries TRBV9 and TRBJ2-6; no clear D. V lost 0 bases and J lost 1, with 5 bases in between. This CDR3 contains 15 residues. Germline V gene sequence: CDR1 SGDLS, CDR2 YYNGEE. In DNA, the CDR3 is TGTGCCAGCAGCGTAGGGTATTCTGGGGCCAACGTCCTGACTTTC. Translation: CASSVGYSGANVLTF. Filled out from reference TRBV9 and TRBJ2-6, the complete variable domain reads DSGVTQTPKHLITATGQRVTLRCSPRSGDLSVYWYQQSLDQGLQFLIQYYNGEERAKGNILERFSAQQFPDLHSELNLSSLELGDSALYFCASSVGYSGANVLTFGAGSRLTVL.

This clone was picked up one time. This chain uses TRBV7-9 with TRBJ1-1, with D perhaps TRBD1 (6 bases). The CDR3 contains 19 residues. V dropped 3 bases and J dropped 0 bases, with 23 bases sitting between them. From germline, CDR1 is SEHNR and CDR2 FQNEAQ (reference sequence). Here the CDR3 DNA reads TGTGCCAGCAGCTTTCGACCCGGGACATCATTTAACTTGAACACTGAAGCTTTCTTT. Its translation is CASSFRPGTSFNLNTEAFF.

The chain joins TRBV7-9 to TRBJ1-4, with D possibly being TRBD1 (6 bases). The CDR3 has 14 amino acids. Germline V CDR1 and CDR2: SEHNR, FQNEAQ (reference sequence). Trimming cost V 6 bases and J 4 bases, with 12 bases left between them. CDR3 sequence (DNA): TGTGCCAGCAGACGACAGGCGGATAATGAAAAACTGTTTTTT. Protein: CASRRQADNEKLFF. The variable domain in full, completed from reference TRBV7-9 and TRBJ1-4, reads DTGVSQNPRHKITKRGQNVTFRCDPISEHNRLYWYRQTLGQGPEFLTYFQNEAQLEKSRLLSDRFSAERPKGSFSTLEIQRTEQGDSAMYLCASRRQADNEKLFFGSGTQLSVL.

In this sample, this clone turned up a few times. This sequence joins TRBV7-2 and TRBJ1-6; D remains unclear. The germline gives CDR1 SGHTA, CDR2 FQGNSA. The CDR3 loop spans 12 amino acids. V was trimmed by 3 bases and J by 12 bases, leaving 9 bases between them. For the CDR3, the DNA is TGTGCCAGCAGCTTTATCAGGCGACCCCTCCACTTT. Its translation is CASSFIRRPLHF.

V is TRBV7-6 and J is TRBJ2-1; 10 positions agree with TRBD2. V gave up 0 bases and J gave up 9 bases; unmatched junction bases: 11. The germline V gene has CDR1 SGHVS and CDR2 FNYEAQ. The CDR3 totals 17 residues. DNA of the CDR3: TGTGCCAGCAGCTTAGCCCTCCGAGCTAGCGGGAGTTCTGAGCAGTTCTTC. The encoded protein is CASSLALRASGSSEQFF.

The chain has TRBV10-1 and TRBJ2-1; the D gene is possibly TRBD1 (5 bases). CDR1 WNHNN and CDR2 SYGVQD come from the germline V gene (reference sequence). The CDR3 loop spans 15 amino acids. Trimming stripped 0 bases from V and 3 bases from J, with 9 bases between. The CDR3 sequence: CASSESGQGYNEQFF. The CDR3 DNA follows: TGCGCCAGCAGTGAGTCGGGTCAGGGCTACAATGAGCAGTTCTTC.

V and J are TRBV30 and TRBJ2-4; the D call may be TRBD1 or TRBD2 (5 bases each). Germline V gives CDR1 GTSNPN, CDR2 SVGIG (reference sequence). Trimming took off 2 bases at V and 5 bases at J, with 10 bases between the two ends. This CDR3 contains 13 residues. The CDR3 DNA follows: TGTGCCTGGAGTTCGGGGCGGGAAAACATTCAGTACTTC. Residues: CAWSSGRENIQYF.

In its sample, this clone was seen a few times. The chain employs TRBV6-5 and TRBJ2-3; TRBD2 matches 7 bases. Germline CDR1 and CDR2: MNHEY and SVGAGI. Trimming took 5 bases from V and 0 from J; bases not matched to a gene: 5. There are 15 residues in the CDR3. The DNA of the CDR3 is TGTGCCAGCAGTCGGTCCGGGAGGAGCACAGATACGCAGTATTTT. It encodes CASSRSGRSTDTQYF.